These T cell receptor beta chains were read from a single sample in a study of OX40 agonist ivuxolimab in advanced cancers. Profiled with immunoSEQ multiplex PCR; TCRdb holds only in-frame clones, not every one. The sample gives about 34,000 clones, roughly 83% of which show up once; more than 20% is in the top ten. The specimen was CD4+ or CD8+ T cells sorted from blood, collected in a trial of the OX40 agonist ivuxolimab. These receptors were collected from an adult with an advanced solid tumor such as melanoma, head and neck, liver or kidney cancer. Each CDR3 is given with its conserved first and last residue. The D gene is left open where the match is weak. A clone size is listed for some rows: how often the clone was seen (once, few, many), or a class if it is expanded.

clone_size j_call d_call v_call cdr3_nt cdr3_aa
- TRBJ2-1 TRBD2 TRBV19 TGTGCCAGTAGTCTGACTAGCGGGGACATACTATACAATGAGCAGTTCTTC CASSLTSGDILYNEQFF
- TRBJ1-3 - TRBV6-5 TGTGCCAGCAGTGGACAGAACTCTGGAAACACCATATATTTT CASSGQNSGNTIYF
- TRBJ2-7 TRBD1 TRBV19 TGTGCCAGTAGCATAACAGGGGGCGGCGAGCAGTACTTC CASSITGGGEQYF
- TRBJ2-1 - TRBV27 TGTGCCAGCAGTAGCCCAAGCTCCTACAATGAGCAGTTCTTC CASSSPSSYNEQFF
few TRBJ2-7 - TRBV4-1 TGCGCCAGCAGCCCTTCCTGGGGGTACTACGAGCAGTACTTC CASSPSWGYYEQYF
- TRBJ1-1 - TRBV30 TGTGCCTGGACAGTCTTCATGAACACTGAAGCTTTCTTT CAWTVFMNTEAFF
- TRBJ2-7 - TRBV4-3 TGCGCCAGCAGCCAAGATCACGACCGCACCTACGAGCAGTACTTC CASSQDHDRTYEQYF
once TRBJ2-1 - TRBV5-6 TGTGCCAGCAGCCACGTTGGGGAGGGGGACAATGAGCAGTTCTTC CASSHVGEGDNEQFF
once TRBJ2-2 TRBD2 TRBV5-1 TGCGCCAGCAGCTTGGCTAGCGGGGAAGCCGGGGAGCTGTTTTTT CASSLASGEAGELFF
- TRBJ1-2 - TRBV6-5 TGTGCCAGCAGTTACGAGGGGACTAACTATGGCTACACCTTC CASSYEGTNYGYTF
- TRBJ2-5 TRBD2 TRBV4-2 TGTGCCAGCAGCCCAACCCTCGGGACTAGCGGGCGAGAGACCCAGTACTTC CASSPTLGTSGRETQYF
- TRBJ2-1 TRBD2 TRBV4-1 TGCGCCAGCAGCCAGGGTACTAGCGGGCGGACGGTGTACAATGAGCAGTTCTTC CASSQGTSGRTVYNEQFF
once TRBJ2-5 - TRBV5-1 TGCGCCAGCAGCTTGGATAGGGGGCAAGAGACCCAGTACTTC CASSLDRGQETQYF
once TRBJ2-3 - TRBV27 TGTGCCAGCAGTTTTGGCAGTTATGATAGCACAGATACGCAGTATTTT CASSFGSYDSTDTQYF
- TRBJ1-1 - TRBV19 TGTGCCAGTAGTCCAGGACAGCGCCTGAACACTGAAGCTTTCTTT CASSPGQRLNTEAFF
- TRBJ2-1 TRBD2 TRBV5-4 TGTGCCAGTAAGACCGAGGGACTAGCGAACAATGAGCAGTTCTTC CASKTEGLANNEQFF
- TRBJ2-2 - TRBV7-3 TGTGCCAGCAGCTTGCTCGGGGAGCTGTTTTTT CASSLLGELFF
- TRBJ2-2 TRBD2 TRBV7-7 TGTGCCAGCAGCTTAGGCACTAGCGGTAGCGTAGAGCTGTTTTTT CASSLGTSGSVELFF
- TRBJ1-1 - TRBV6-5 TGTGCCAGCAGTTACTCGGGTTCTGAAGCTTTCTTT CASSYSGSEAFF
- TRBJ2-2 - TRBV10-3 TGTGCCATCAGCGACCACGGGGTTTCGAACACCGGGGAGCTGTTTTTT CAISDHGVSNTGELFF
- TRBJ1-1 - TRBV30 TGTGCCTTCTCGCCCGGCACTGAAGCTTTCTTT CAFSPGTEAFF
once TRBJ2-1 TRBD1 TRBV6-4 TGTGCCTCCGGGACAGGGGGCAGGGATGAGCAGTTCTTC CASGTGGRDEQFF
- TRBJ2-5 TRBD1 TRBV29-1 TGCAGCGTCGAGACAGGGGAGGAGACCCAGTACTTC CSVETGEETQYF
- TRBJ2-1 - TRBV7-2 TGTGCCAGCAGCCCGGATAGTTCCTACAATGAGCAGTTCTTC CASSPDSSYNEQFF
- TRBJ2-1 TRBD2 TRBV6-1 TGTGCCAGCAGTGCAATCATAGCGGGGGGGCACAATGAGCAGTTCTTC CASSAIIAGGHNEQFF
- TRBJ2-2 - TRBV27 TGTGCCAGCAGTTTATCGATGCACACCGGGGAGCTGTTTTTT CASSLSMHTGELFF
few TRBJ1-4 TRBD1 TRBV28 TGTGCCAGCAGTGAGTCTGACAGGGCTGGGCCTGAAAAACTGTTTTTT CASSESDRAGPEKLFF
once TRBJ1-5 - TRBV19 TGTGCCAGTAGTATAAGGCAGGTTAGCAATCAGCCCCAGCATTTT CASSIRQVSNQPQHF
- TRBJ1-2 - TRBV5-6 TGTGCCAGCAGCGCCCAAGGGGGCTATGGCTACACCTTC CASSAQGGYGYTF
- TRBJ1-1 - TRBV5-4 TGTGCCAGCAGCCTACAGAGCAATGAAGCTTTCTTT CASSLQSNEAFF
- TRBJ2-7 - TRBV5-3 TGTGCCAGAAGCTTTCAGTGTGCGATGGGCGAGCAGTACTTC CARSFQCAMGEQYF
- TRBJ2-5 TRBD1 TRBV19 TGTGCCAGTAGTATAGGAGGGGGCGTGGGAGAGACCCAGTACTTC CASSIGGGVGETQYF
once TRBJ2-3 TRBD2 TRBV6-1 TGTGCCAGCAGTGTCTCGACTAGCGGAATCACAGATACGCAGTATTTT CASSVSTSGITDTQYF
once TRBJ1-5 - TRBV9 TGTGCCAGCAGCGCCACCGGGTCATCAAGTGAGCCCCAGCATTTT CASSATGSSSEPQHF
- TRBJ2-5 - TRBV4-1 TGCGCCAGCAGCCAAGAGACTAGTTTGACCCAGTACTTC CASSQETSLTQYF
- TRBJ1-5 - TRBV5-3 TGTGCCAGAAGCTTTCAGGAGAATAGCAATCAGCCCCAGCATTTT CARSFQENSNQPQHF
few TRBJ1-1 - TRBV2 TGTGCCAGTCGTGCCTCTACTGAAGCTTTCTTT CASRASTEAFF